This TCR beta chain derives from a study of T cells expressing NK-cell markers. Study in general: Obtained from sorted CD3+CD56+NKG2C+, CD3+CD56+NKG2C- and CD3+CD56-NKG2C+ T cells were the TCR beta repertoires.

Findings and caveats of the study: The share of CD8+ T cells held by dominant NKG2C+ clonotypes was roughly 1.0-8% in six donors. HCMV specificity was not established for the expanded NKG2C+ T cell clones.

Germline loops: CDR1 SQVTM, CDR2 ANQGSEA. This CDR3 contains 14 residues. For this clonotype: The antigen remains unidentified.

Beta-chain TCR cDNA was generated via 5'RACE template switching with UMIs. TCRdb re-called the 5' RACE reads; one entry per CDR3 protein, DNA not given. The data include 500,000 to 700,000 distinct CDR3 sequences; the top ten clones carry around 3.3%. Sequenced: blood T cells: a sorted CD56 or NKG2C T cell subset, CD4+ or CD8+ T cells, or bulk PBMC T cells (not recorded which). J is TRBJ2-7 and V is TRBV29-1; TCRdb's D call of TRBD1 is untestable without DNA. This clonotype was obtained from a man aged 18-30 years in good health. The chain's CDR3 is CSVAGQSFLDEQYF.